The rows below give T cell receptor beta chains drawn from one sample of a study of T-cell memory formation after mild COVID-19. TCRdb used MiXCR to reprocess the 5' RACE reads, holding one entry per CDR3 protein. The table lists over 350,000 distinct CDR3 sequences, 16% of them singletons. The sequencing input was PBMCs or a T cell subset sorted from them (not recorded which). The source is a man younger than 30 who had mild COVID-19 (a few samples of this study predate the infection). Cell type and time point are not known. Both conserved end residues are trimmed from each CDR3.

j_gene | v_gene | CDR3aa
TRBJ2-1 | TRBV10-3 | ATRPTGASYNEQF
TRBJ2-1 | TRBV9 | ASSNRGRSPQF
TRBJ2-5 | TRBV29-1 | SVVDRGRETQY
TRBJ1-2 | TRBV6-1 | ASRDQTTYGYT
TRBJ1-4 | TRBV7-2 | ASSLGTGHEKLF
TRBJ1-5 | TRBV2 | ASSPLERQPQH
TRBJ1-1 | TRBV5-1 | ASSSAGGGLNTEAF
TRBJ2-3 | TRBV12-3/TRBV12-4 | ASHGWGSTDTQY
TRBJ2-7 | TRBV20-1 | SARRSYEQY
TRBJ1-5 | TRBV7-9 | ASSPAGTGNNQPQH
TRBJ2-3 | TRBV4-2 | ASSQGAVTDTQY
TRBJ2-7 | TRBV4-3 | ASSQDPTGYEQY
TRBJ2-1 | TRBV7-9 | ASSPAANYNEQF
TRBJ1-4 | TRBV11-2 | ASSPGRGGEKLF
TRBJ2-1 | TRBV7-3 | ASSPSGGADYNEQF
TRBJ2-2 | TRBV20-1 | SAYEGVSTGELF
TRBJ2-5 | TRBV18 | ASSPREQETQY
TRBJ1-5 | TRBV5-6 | ASSLGWQGNQPQH
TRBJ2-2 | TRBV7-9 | ASSLSPTGELF
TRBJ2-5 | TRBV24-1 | ATSDFETQY
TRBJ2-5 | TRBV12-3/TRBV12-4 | ASSLLWIGAETQY
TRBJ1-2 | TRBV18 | ASSRTPRGLYGYT
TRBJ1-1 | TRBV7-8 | ASSLEGSEAF
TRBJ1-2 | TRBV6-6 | ASSYPFSGDGYT
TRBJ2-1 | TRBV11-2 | ASSLDPQVYNEQF
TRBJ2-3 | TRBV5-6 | ASSLPGAIQPDTQY
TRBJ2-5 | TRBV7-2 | ASSTNAGGRETQY
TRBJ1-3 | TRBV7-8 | ASSLTDGNTIY
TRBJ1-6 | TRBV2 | ASSLQGPLH
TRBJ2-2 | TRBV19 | ASSIVSSTGELF
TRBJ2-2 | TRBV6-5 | ASSYSGLAGNTGELF
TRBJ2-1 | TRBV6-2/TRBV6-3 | ASSYSRNEQF
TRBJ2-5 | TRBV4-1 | ASSQLLGGSMKTQY
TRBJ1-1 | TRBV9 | ASSVEPRVGTEAF
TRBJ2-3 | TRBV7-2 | ASSSRTSGGDTQY
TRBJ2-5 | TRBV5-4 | AGGGTAQETQY
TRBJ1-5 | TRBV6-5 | ASSSLGDNNQPQH
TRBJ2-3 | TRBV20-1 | SARSGQGRADTQY
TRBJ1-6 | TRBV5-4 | ASSTGQVNSPLH
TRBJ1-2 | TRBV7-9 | ASSLGLTGTVGYT
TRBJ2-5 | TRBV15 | ATSRERRQTQY
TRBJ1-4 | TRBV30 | AWRNTGYEKLF
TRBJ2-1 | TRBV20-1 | SAASGDSYNEQF
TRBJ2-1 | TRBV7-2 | ASTIPRGFYNEQF
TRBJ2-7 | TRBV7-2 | ASSWGLAGPYEQY
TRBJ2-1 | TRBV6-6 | ASSYPLADNEQF
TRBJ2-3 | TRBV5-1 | ASSGDRGTTDTQY
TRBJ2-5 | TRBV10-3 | AISEPGTAKETQY
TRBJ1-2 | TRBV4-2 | ASSQVERGGYGYT
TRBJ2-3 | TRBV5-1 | ASRWGPRGTTDTQY
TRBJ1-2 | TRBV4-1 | ASSQESDRGSPNYGYT
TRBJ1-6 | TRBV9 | ASSRQGFGDSPLH
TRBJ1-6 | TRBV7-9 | ASSTGAGPWDNSPLH
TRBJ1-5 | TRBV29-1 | SVAGGNQPQH
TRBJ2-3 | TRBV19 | ARRSSTDTQY
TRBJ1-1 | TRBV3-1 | ASSTTGGRTEAF
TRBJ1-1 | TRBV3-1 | ASSPRQGPTEAF